This TCR beta chain was captured by sequencing in a study of cytomegalovirus exposure and HLA in healthy donors. Study outcomes and limitations: In a later analysis, the majority of CMV-associated beta chains seemingly showed HLA restriction. The study flagged roughly 150 TCR beta chains as cytomegalovirus-associated. A missense variant in DCLRE1C was later tied to TCR beta V- and J-gene trimming.

Worth noting for this clone: As yet, its antigen is unknown.

Germline V CDR1 and CDR2: MGHDK, SYGVNS. The J segment lost 5 bases and the V segment lost 4 bases, leaving 9 bases of the junction unmatched. The CDR3 covers 17 residues. 13 Jbeta primers and 60 Vbeta primers were used for the PCR. The data were produced by immunoSEQ multiplex PCR, yet TCRdb's version contains in-frame clones alone and is incomplete. The table shows about 130,000 clones, with 75% to 85% occurring only once. The sample taken for sequencing was PBMCs. The rearrangement links TRBV25-1 to TRBJ2-3, with 13 bases identical to TRBD2. This clonotype originated in a woman aged 18-29 years in good health and CMV-seropositive. CDR3 coding DNA: TGTGCCAGCAGTGGAACGACTAGCGGGGGGTACGGAGATACGCAGTATTTT. It is translated as CASSGTTSGGYGDTQYF.